This record concerns one T cell receptor (beta chain) sequence. Its antigen is as yet unknown. The data belong to a study of T cells expressing NK-cell markers. The CDR3 has 13 amino acids. Study conclusions and caveats: The study left the HCMV specificity of expanded NKG2C+ T cell clones unresolved.

TCRdb reprocessed the 5' RACE reads, keeping one entry per CDR3 protein, no DNA. In all, the sample yields 150,000 to 160,000 distinct CDR3 sequences. The TCR comes from a woman aged 50 to 60 in good health. This rearrangement joins TRBV12-3 or TRBV12-4 to TRBJ2-1; with no DNA, the TCRdb D assignment of TRBD2 cannot be verified. The material sequenced was blood T cells: a sorted CD56 or NKG2C T cell subset, CD4+ or CD8+ T cells, or bulk PBMC T cells (not recorded which). The CDR3: CASSLSTGPEEFF.